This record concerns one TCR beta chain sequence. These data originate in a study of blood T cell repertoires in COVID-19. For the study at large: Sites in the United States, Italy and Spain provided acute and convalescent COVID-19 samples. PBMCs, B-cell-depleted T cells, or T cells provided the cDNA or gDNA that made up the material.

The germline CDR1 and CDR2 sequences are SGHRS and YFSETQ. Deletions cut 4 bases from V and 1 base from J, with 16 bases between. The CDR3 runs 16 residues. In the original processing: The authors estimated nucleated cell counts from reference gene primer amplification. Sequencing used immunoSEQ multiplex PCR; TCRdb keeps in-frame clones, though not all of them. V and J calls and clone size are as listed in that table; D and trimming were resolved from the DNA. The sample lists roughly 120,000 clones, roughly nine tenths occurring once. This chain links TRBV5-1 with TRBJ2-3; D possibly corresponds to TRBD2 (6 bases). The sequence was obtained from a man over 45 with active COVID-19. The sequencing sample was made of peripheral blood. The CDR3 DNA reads TGCGCCAGCAGCCCCTCACCGGGACTCCGCACAGATACGCAGTATTTT. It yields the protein CASSPSPGLRTDTQYF.